These 29 T cell receptor beta chains were sequenced from one sample in a study of blood T cells in healthy people across ages (dated by TCRdb to 2015 to 2017). Preparation of the library involved 5' RACE. The instrument was an Illumina HiSeq 2500. A second about 7 to 12 cycle PCR used a sample-barcoded 5' primer and a J-beta primer mix. TCRdb reprocessed the public reads (quality trimming at Q25 with fastp, clone calling with MiXCR) and kept in-frame beta chains. Rows with one shared CDR3 protein collapse into an entry with the most common genes and DNA. In this sample the table shows 600,000 to 850,000 distinct CDR3 sequences, about 40% of which occur a single time. 20% to 25% of the sample belongs to the ten largest clones. Material: blood. All receptors derive from an older woman in good health.

This clonotype came up a few times. The CDR3 DNA is TGTGCCAGCACCCCAGCGGGGGATACGCAGTATTTT. Its protein product is CASTPAGDTQYF. This rearrangement joins TRBV7-9 to TRBJ2-3, with 7 bases matching TRBD2. Germline V gene data show CDR1 as SEHNR and CDR2 as FQNEAQ (reference sequence). The V segment lost 7 bases and the J segment 6 bases; nucleotides outside the gene matches: 4. There are 12 residues in the CDR3.

The V and J genes are TRBV5-6 and TRBJ2-7, with no clear D. The ends were cut back, 3 bases at V and 12 bases at J, with 22 bases in the middle. Germline V gives CDR1 SGHDT, CDR2 YYEEEE. This CDR3 spans 14 amino acids. In DNA form, the CDR3 reads TGTGCCAGCAGCTACGGCCAGAATACCCTTTTGTCGTACTTC. Its protein is CASSYGQNTLLSYF.

The J gene is TRBJ2-1, the V gene TRBV14; TRBD2 matches 9 bases. The ends lost 5 bases at V and 7 bases at J; junction bases unmatched: 15. The CDR3 totals 17 residues. CDR1 and CDR2 (germline): SGHDN, FVKESK. CDR3 nucleotides: TGTGCCAGCAGCTCCACGACCTTAGCGGGAGAGAGAAATGAGCAGTTCTTC. Translation: CASSSTTLAGERNEQFF.

This clonotype turned up a few times. Here the CDR3 DNA reads TGTGCCAGCAGTTACAGATGGCGGGAGATCGTCTACGAGCAGTACTTC. The encoded protein is CASSYRWREIVYEQYF. The chain is built from TRBV6-6 and TRBJ2-7, with 7 bases fitting TRBD2. CDR3 size: 16 residues. CDR1 MNHNY and CDR2 SVGAGI come from the germline V gene (reference sequence). Trimming removed 2 bases from V and 3 bases from J; junction bases left unmatched: 10.

This clonotype has just one count. This chain links TRBV5-1 with TRBJ2-7; 7 bases align to TRBD1. The CDR3 contains 15 residues. The junction had 10 bases not matched to a gene; V was cut back by 4 bases and J by 3 bases. Germline CDR1 SGHRS, CDR2 YFSETQ. CDR3 in DNA: TGCGCCAGCAGCCTGGAAGGGACAGAATACTACGAGCAGTACTTC. Translation gives CASSLEGTEYYEQYF. The full variable domain, its missing parts supplied by reference TRBV5-1 and TRBJ2-7, is KAGVTQTPRYLIKTRGQQVTLSCSPISGHRSVSWYQQTPGQGLQFLFEYFSETQRNKGNFPGRFSGRQFSNSRSEMNVSTLELGDSALYLCASSLEGTEYYEQYFGPGTRLTVT.

Turning to this clonotype: A much larger clone is a single base away; this may be a read error. This chain uses TRBV29-1 with TRBJ2-3; 8 bases agree with TRBD1. J gave up 0 bases and V 6 bases, and 8 bases lay outside the gene matches. The germline V gene encodes CDR1 SQVTM and CDR2 ANQGSEA. The CDR3 is made up of 15 amino acids. The CDR3 coding sequence is TGCAGCGTCAAACAGGGGGTAACTAGCACAGATACGCAGTATTTT. This codes for CSVKQGVTSTDTQYF.

The chain employs TRBV3-1 and TRBJ1-2; TRBD1 agrees at 8 bases. The CDR3 consists of 15 residues. Germline assignment: CDR1 LGHDT and CDR2 YNNKEL (reference sequence). Trimming cost V 5 bases and J 8 bases; bases outside gene matches: 13. DNA for the CDR3: TGTGCCAGCAGCTCGACCCGACAGGGGCCTAAGGGCTACACCTTC. This sequence encodes CASSSTRQGPKGYTF.

The rearrangement joins TRBV7-2 to TRBJ2-7; D gene uncertain. This CDR3 has 11 amino acids. The V gene's germline CDR1 is SGHTA and CDR2 FQGNSA. With 7 bases removed from V and 4 bases from J, the gap between germline ends came to 8 bases. The CDR3 is CASTEKYEQYF. The DNA for the CDR3 is TGTGCCAGCACCGAAAAATACGAGCAGTACTTC.

The chain couples TRBV28 to TRBJ2-3, with D tentatively TRBD2 (6 bases). The CDR3 contains 14 residues. V lost 2 bases and J 4 bases, leaving 10 bases between the germline ends. Germline V gene lookup returns CDR1 MDHEN and CDR2 SYDVKM. The CDR3 coding sequence is TGTGCCAGCAGTTTAGCGGGAATCTCAGATACGCAGTATTTT. Translating gives CASSLAGISDTQYF.

This chain links TRBV3-1 with TRBJ2-3, with 7 bases matching TRBD2. CDR3 size: 17 residues. V was pared by 4 bases and J by 2 bases, with 12 bases of the junction left unmatched. CDR1 and CDR2 (germline): LGHDT, YNNKEL (reference sequence). The chain's CDR3 is CASSLPFTGGNTDTQYF. CDR3 bases: TGTGCCAGCAGCCTCCCCTTTACCGGGGGGAACACAGATACGCAGTATTTT.

With regard to this clonotype: Given a much more abundant clone one base away, this may be a read error. The gene calls are TRBV6-5 and TRBJ2-1; D may be TRBD2 (5 bases). Deletions cut 3 bases from V and 2 bases from J, with 17 bases between. The CDR3 contains 17 residues. Germline loops: CDR1 MNHEY, CDR2 SVGAGI. The CDR3 protein is CASSYLLVGDPYNEQFF. Here the CDR3 DNA reads TGTGCCAGCAGTTATCTGTTAGTGGGAGATCCCTACAATGAGCAGTTCTTC.

This clonotype has just a few counts. The genes are TRBV20-1 and TRBJ1-5; D remains unclear. V gave up 2 bases and J gave up 4 bases, with 9 bases separating them. Germline V lookup: CDR1 DFQATT, CDR2 SNEGSKA (reference sequence). This CDR3 contains 13 residues. The CDR3 protein is CSARNTVNQPQHF. CDR3 bases: TGCAGTGCTAGAAACACCGTTAATCAGCCCCAGCATTTT.

This clonotype appeared a few times. This rearrangement joins TRBV11-1 to TRBJ1-2, with D maybe TRBD1 (5 bases). The CDR3 contains 15 residues. Germline V lookup: CDR1 SGHAT, CDR2 FQDESV (reference sequence). V shed 0 bases and J shed 0 bases, with 8 bases lying between them. The CDR3, as DNA: TGTGCCAGCAGCTTAGCCGGGACCACTAACTATGGCTACACCTTC. It specifies CASSLAGTTNYGYTF.

The rearrangement uses TRBV5-5 and TRBJ1-5; 10 positions agree with TRBD1. Germline CDR1 is SGHKS and CDR2 is YYEKEE (reference sequence). V dropped 4 bases and J dropped 7; count of bases not matched to a gene: 5. The CDR3 is made up of 14 amino acids. CDR3 sequence reads: CASSHDRGHQPQHF. CDR3 in DNA: TGTGCCAGCAGCCACGACAGGGGGCACCAGCCCCAGCATTTT.

This clonotype was recorded a few times. The chain links TRBV15 to TRBJ2-1; D ambiguous. V was clipped by 5 bases and J by 5 bases, with 7 bases between them. CDR1 and CDR2 (germline): LNHNV, YYDKDF (reference sequence). This CDR3 has 12 residues. CDR3 coding DNA: TGTGCCACCAGCGAGGCAGACAATGAGCAGTTCTTC. Protein: CATSEADNEQFF.

The genes are TRBV25-1 and TRBJ1-6, with a weak D call TRBD1 (5 bases). V lost 2 bases to trimming and J lost 9 bases, with 14 bases between them. The germline V gene encodes CDR1 MGHDK and CDR2 SYGVNS. The CDR3 runs 15 residues. CDR3 region: CASSEGGVLLSPLHF. The CDR3 DNA sequence: TGTGCCAGCAGTGAAGGAGGGGTTCTACTTTCACCCCTCCACTTT.

In this sample, this clonotype turned up a few times. The chain couples TRBV6-2 or TRBV6-3 to TRBJ2-5; D is unresolved. Per germline, CDR1 MNHEY and CDR2 SVGEGT. The ends were cut back, 8 bases at V and 5 bases at J, with 12 bases in the middle. The CDR3 totals 12 residues. The CDR3 reads CASYNPEETQYF. Here the CDR3 DNA reads TGTGCCAGCTACAATCCTGAGGAGACCCAGTACTTC.

This clonotype has a handful of counts. This CDR3 is CAISEPTVADRAQPQHF. The CDR3 DNA reads as TGTGCCATCAGTGAGCCGACGGTGGCGGACAGGGCCCAGCCCCAGCATTTT. The genes are TRBV10-3 and TRBJ1-5; 8 positions match TRBD1. Germline-derived CDR1 and CDR2 are ENHRY and SYGVKD. The CDR3 runs 17 residues. J gave up 7 bases and V 2 bases, and 13 bases lay outside the gene matches.

The chain is built from TRBV20-1 and TRBJ2-7, with TRBD1 matching 8 bases. CDR3 size: 14 residues. J was trimmed by 7 bases and V by 6 bases; bases with no gene match: 14. From germline, CDR1 is DFQATT and CDR2 SNEGSKA (reference sequence). In DNA form, the CDR3 reads TGCAGTGCGCCAGAACAGGGGGGCTACAATGAGCAGTACTTC. This sequence encodes CSAPEQGGYNEQYF.

The sample holds a few counts of this clonotype. CDR3 DNA: TGCGCCAGCAGCTTGCACCCCGTGACTGGCACGGGCACCGGGGAGCTGTTTTTT. This codes for CASSLHPVTGTGTGELFF. This chain uses TRBV5-1 with TRBJ2-2; no clear D gene. This CDR3 region has 18 residues. CDR1 is SGHRS and CDR2 is YFSETQ in the germline V gene. V lost 1 base and J 4 bases, leaving 20 bases between the germline ends.

This clonotype was detected many times. This chain links TRBV27 with TRBJ2-7; D is unresolved. Germline V gene data show CDR1 as MNHEY and CDR2 as SMNVEV (reference sequence). Trimming left V 5 bases short and J 3 bases short, with 8 bases between. The CDR3 runs to 12 residues. CDR3 DNA: TGTGCCAGCAGTAAATTGGGCTACGAGCAGTACTTC. This sequence encodes CASSKLGYEQYF.

This clonotype has more than one count but fewer than ten. The rearrangement uses TRBV20-1 and TRBJ2-1; TRBD1 agrees at 9 bases. This CDR3 spans 16 amino acids. The V gene end was trimmed by 3 bases and the J gene end by 0 bases; junction bases not matched to a gene: 6. The germline gives CDR1 DFQATT, CDR2 SNEGSKA (reference sequence). CDR3 DNA sequence: TGCAGTGCTAGTCCCAGGGACAGGGCCTCCTACAATGAGCAGTTCTTC. Its translation is CSASPRDRASYNEQFF.

This clonotype was recorded many times. The chain couples TRBV6-1 to TRBJ1-2, with D hard to call. Trimming stripped 2 bases from V and 6 bases from J, with 4 bases between. The germline V gene has CDR1 MNHNS and CDR2 SASEGT. This CDR3 is 11 amino acids long. The CDR3 here is CASSEYHGYTF. CDR3 nucleotides: TGTGCCAGCAGTGAATATCATGGCTACACCTTC.

This clonotype was found a few times. The chain combines TRBV6-2 or TRBV6-3 with TRBJ2-1; 13 bases are a match to TRBD2. J was trimmed by 7 bases and V by 7 bases; bases with no gene match: 16. The CDR3 covers 18 residues. Per the germline V gene, CDR1 is MNHEY and CDR2 is SVGEGT. The CDR3 DNA reads TGTGCCAGCACCCCTCTCCTCCCGGGACTAGCGGGGATTAATGAGCAGTTCTTC. This translates into CASTPLLPGLAGINEQFF.

Concerning this clonotype itself: One end of the junction does not line up with germline, which may come from a read error. This chain links TRBV29-1 with TRBJ2-1; 14 bases match TRBD2. Germline V gene lookup returns CDR1 SQVTM and CDR2 ANQGSEA. The CDR3 has 15 residues. The CDR3 protein is CSVFGTSGRHNELFF. The CDR3 DNA follows: TGCAGCGTTTTCGGGACTAGCGGGAGACACAATGAGCTGTTCTTC.

The chain employs TRBV10-3 and TRBJ2-7; D may be TRBD1 or TRBD2 (5 bases each). The CDR3 has 12 residues. Germline CDR1 and CDR2: ENHRY and SYGVKD. Deletions cut 6 bases from V and 1 base from J, with 7 bases between. In DNA, the CDR3 is TGTGCCATCAGCGGGGCATCCTACGAGCAGTACTTC. It codes for CAISGASYEQYF.

This clonotype occurred many times. The V and J genes are TRBV7-6 and TRBJ1-2; 7 nucleotides agree with TRBD1. Germline V gene lookup returns CDR1 SGHVS and CDR2 FNYEAQ. With 2 bases clipped from V and 0 bases from J, the junction kept 3 bases outside the gene matches. This CDR3 contains 15 residues. The CDR3 region is CASSLSTGTNYGYTF. The CDR3 region has the DNA TGTGCCAGCAGCTTATCGACAGGGACTAACTATGGCTACACCTTC. Filled out from reference TRBV7-6 and TRBJ1-2, the complete variable domain reads GAGVSQSPRYKVTKRGQDVALRCDPISGHVSLYWYRQALGQGPEFLTYFNYEAQQDKSGLPNDRFSAERPEGSISTLTIQRTEQRDSAMYRCASSLSTGTNYGYTFGSGTRLTVV.

The chain couples TRBV6-1 to TRBJ2-1; D gene ambiguous. The J call may be in error: the DNA end matches TRBJ2-7 better. There are 13 residues in the CDR3. Germline V gene data show CDR1 as MNHNS and CDR2 as SASEGT. The CDR3 DNA follows: TGTGCCAGCAGTATGGCAACCTACAATGAGCAGTACTTC. Protein sequence: CASSMATYNEQYF.

The chain employs TRBV12-3 or TRBV12-4 and TRBJ2-5; D may be TRBD1 or TRBD2 (5 bases each). Trimming took off 8 bases at V and 7 bases at J, with 11 bases between the two ends. The CDR3 is 11 residues long. The CDR3 DNA sequence: TGTGCCAGCGAGGGGTTAGGGACCCAGTACTTC. This gives the protein CASEGLGTQYF.